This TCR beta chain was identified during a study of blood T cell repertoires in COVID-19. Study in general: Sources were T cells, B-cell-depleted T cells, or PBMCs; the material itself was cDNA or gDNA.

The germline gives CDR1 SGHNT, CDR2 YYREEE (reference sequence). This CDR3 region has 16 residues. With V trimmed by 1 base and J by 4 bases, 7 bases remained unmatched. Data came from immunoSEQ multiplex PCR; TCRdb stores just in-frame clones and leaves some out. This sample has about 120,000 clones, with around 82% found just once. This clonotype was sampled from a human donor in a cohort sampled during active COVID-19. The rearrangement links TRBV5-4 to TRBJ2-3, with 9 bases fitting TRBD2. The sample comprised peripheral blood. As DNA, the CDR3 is TGTGCCAGCAGCTTGTTTGGCGGGGGGGCCTCAGATACGCAGTATTTT. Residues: CASSLFGGGASDTQYF.